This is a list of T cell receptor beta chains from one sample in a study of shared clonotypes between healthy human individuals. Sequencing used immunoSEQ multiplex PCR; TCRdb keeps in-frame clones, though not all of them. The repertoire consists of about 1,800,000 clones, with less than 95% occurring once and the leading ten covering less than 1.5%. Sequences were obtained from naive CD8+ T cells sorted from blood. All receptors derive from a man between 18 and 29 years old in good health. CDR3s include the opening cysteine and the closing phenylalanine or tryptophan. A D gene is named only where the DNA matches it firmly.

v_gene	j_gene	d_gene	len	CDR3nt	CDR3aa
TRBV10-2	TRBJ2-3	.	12	TGCGCCAGCAGCCCTCAGTGGGATACGCAGTATTTT	CASSPQWDTQYF
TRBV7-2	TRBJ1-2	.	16	TGTGCCAGCAGCCCCAATAGCCAGTTAGCTAACTATGGCTACACCTTC	CASSPNSQLANYGYTF
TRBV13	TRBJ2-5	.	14	TGTGCCAGCAGCTTAGGTCCAGGGATAGAGACCCAGTACTTC	CASSLGPGIETQYF
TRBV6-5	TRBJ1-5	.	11	TGTGCCAAAGGGGGTGATCAGCCCCAGCATTTT	CAKGGDQPQHF
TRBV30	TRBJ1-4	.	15	TGTGCCTGGAGCGGGACGGTTGCAACTAATGAAAAACTGTTTTTT	CAWSGTVATNEKLFF
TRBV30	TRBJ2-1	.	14	TGTGCCTGGAGTCGGGACACCTCCTACAATGAGCAGTTCTTC	CAWSRDTSYNEQFF
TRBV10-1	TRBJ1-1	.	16	TGCGCCAGCAGAGGGCCCCAGATTAGTATGAACACTGAAGCTTTCTTT	CASRGPQISMNTEAFF
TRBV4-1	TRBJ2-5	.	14	TGCGCCAGCAGCCAAATAGGCAGGGAAGAGACCCAGTACTTC	CASSQIGREETQYF
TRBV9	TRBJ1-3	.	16	TGTGCCAGCAGCACCATCGAGAGGGAAACTGGAAACACCATATATTTT	CASSTIERETGNTIYF
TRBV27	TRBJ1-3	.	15	TGTGCCAGCAGCAGGGCGTCAGGGAGTGGAAACACCATATATTTT	CASSRASGSGNTIYF